Below, 20 T cell receptor beta chains from the same sample are listed, as sequenced in a study of CXCR3-negative and CXCR3-positive naive CD8 T cells. Points from the study as a whole: CXCR3-positive naive cells carried more hydrophobic TRB CDR3s than CXCR3-negative naive cells did.

Their antigens are not known. Researchers prepared the TRB cDNA libraries using 5' RACE with UMI labels. No DNA is given; TCRdb re-called the 5' RACE reads and lists each CDR3 protein once. The clone table shows 65,000 to 90,000 distinct CDR3 sequences, with the ten largest holding roughly 0.62%. Sequencing used naive CXCR3+ CD8+ T cells from blood. Subset denoted: CD45RO-CCR7+CD27+CD95- naive CD8+ T cells expressing CXCR3 (TNR3+). All receptors derive from a human donor in good health. Some clones in this sample may be carry-over from other donors' samples.

This rearrangement joins TRBV6-6 to TRBJ2-7. The CDR3 extends over 14 amino acids. Germline CDR1 and CDR2: MNHNY and SVGAGI (reference sequence). The CDR3 reads CASSYGQEAYEQYF.

The genes are TRBV4-1 and TRBJ1-2; as DNA is missing, the TRBD1 call by TCRdb cannot be tested. CDR1 is MGHRA, CDR2 YSYEKL, per germline. The CDR3 extends over 16 amino acids. CDR3 sequence reads: CASSQNHRVTNYGYTF.

The V gene is TRBV7-9, the J gene TRBJ2-2. The germline CDR1 and CDR2 sequences are SEHNR and FQNEAQ (reference sequence). The CDR3 totals 14 residues. The CDR3 region is CASSLAPGSGELFF.

The chain recombines TRBV12-3 or TRBV12-4 with TRBJ1-4; TCRdb's assignment of TRBD1 cannot be checked, as there is no DNA. The CDR3 length is 14 residues. The CDR3 sequence is CASSSRQGGEKLFF.

The J gene is TRBJ2-7, the V gene TRBV21-1; TCRdb designates TRBD2, a call that cannot be tested without DNA. TRBV21-1 is shown as a pseudogene. CDR3 size: 12 residues. CDR3 region: CASPTSGHEQYF.

The chain uses TRBV7-2 and TRBJ1-1; TCRdb picks TRBD1, but there is no DNA to check that call. CDR1 is SGHTA, CDR2 FQGNSA, per germline. The CDR3 has 15 amino acids. CDR3 protein: CASSLARGENTEAFF.

J is TRBJ2-1 and V is TRBV12-3 or TRBV12-4. The CDR3 runs 12 residues. This CDR3 reads CASSLIGNEQFF.

The chain recombines TRBV20-1 with TRBJ1-5; the TCRdb call, TRBD1, lacks DNA for checking. This CDR3 spans 15 amino acids. CDR1 is DFQATT, CDR2 SNEGSKA, per germline (reference sequence). The CDR3 sequence: CSAPNPRDKNQPQHF.

The chain links TRBV29-1 to TRBJ2-3; TCRdb gives TRBD1 as the D gene, but with no DNA this cannot be confirmed. Germline values: CDR1 SQVTM, CDR2 ANQGSEA. The CDR3 length is 14 residues. The CDR3 protein is CSVEGTAYTDTQYF.

V usage is TRBV3-1 and J usage is TRBJ2-1; TCRdb's D call of TRBD2 is untestable without DNA. Germline CDR1 is LGHDT and CDR2 is YNNKEL (reference sequence). The CDR3 has 16 residues. The CDR3 loop is CASSPEGAGDIDEQFF.

This chain uses TRBV6-5 with TRBJ2-2; the TCRdb call, TRBD1, lacks DNA for checking. CDR3 size: 18 residues. From germline, CDR1 is MNHEY and CDR2 SVGAGI. The CDR3 region is CASSYSIPGGENTGELFF.

The J gene is TRBJ2-7, the V gene TRBV7-2; lacking DNA, the TRBD2 call made by TCRdb goes unchecked. The germline gives CDR1 SGHTA, CDR2 FQGNSA. The CDR3 sequence is 15 residues long. The CDR3 sequence is CASSLGASSEGEQYF.

The rearrangement joins TRBV7-9 to TRBJ2-1. CDR3 length: 13 residues. CDR1 and CDR2 from the germline V gene are SEHNR and FQNEAQ (reference sequence). The CDR3 spells CASSLSRKNEQFF.

This chain connects TRBV5-5 to TRBJ1-4. CDR3 length equals 16 residues. Germline CDR1 reads SGHKS; CDR2 reads YYEKEE (reference sequence). CDR3 loop: CASSFELGATNEKLFF.

The rearrangement joins TRBV7-7 to TRBJ2-3; TCRdb's D call of TRBD2 is untestable without DNA. The germline gives CDR1 SSHAT, CDR2 FNYEAQ (reference sequence). The CDR3 consists of 14 residues. CDR3 protein: CASSPGLGWDTQYF.

The chain has TRBV29-1 and TRBJ1-1; with no DNA, the TCRdb D assignment of TRBD1 cannot be verified. Germline CDR1 SQVTM, CDR2 ANQGSEA. The CDR3 length is 12 residues. This CDR3 is CSVEGRGLTAFF.

The rearrangement uses TRBV20-1 and TRBJ1-2; the D call of TRBD1 rests on TCRdb alone, since no DNA is present to check it. Germline lookup yields CDR1 DFQATT and CDR2 SNEGSKA (reference sequence). The CDR3 consists of 15 residues. CDR3 amino acids: CSARPLTGINYGYTF.

V and J are TRBV29-1 and TRBJ2-3. CDR1 and CDR2 from the germline V gene are SQVTM and ANQGSEA. This CDR3 region has 16 residues. The CDR3 region is CSVDNWSETSTDTQYF.

The rearrangement links TRBV7-9 to TRBJ2-1; absent DNA, TCRdb's TRBD1 call cannot be checked. The length of the CDR3 is 11 residues. The germline V gene encodes CDR1 SEHNR and CDR2 FQNEAQ (reference sequence). The CDR3 loop is CASSLGGAQFF. Full variable domain (remainder filled in from reference TRBV7-9 and TRBJ2-1): DTGVSQNPRHKITKRGQNVTFRCDPISEHNRLYWYRQTLGQGPEFLTYFQNEAQLEKSRLLSDRFSAERPKGSFSTLEIQRTEQGDSAMYLCASSLGGAQFFGPGTRLTVL.

The chain carries TRBV29-1 and TRBJ2-1; TCRdb selects TRBD1, and the lack of DNA leaves this call unchecked. CDR3 length equals 14 residues. Germline V gene data show CDR1 as SQVTM and CDR2 as ANQGSEA. The CDR3 protein is CSVDLDRVNNEQFF.